The clone carrying this T cell receptor (beta chain) has only a few counts. This entry comes from a study of T cells in Graves' hyperthyroidism and ophthalmopathy. Lactation, pregnancy, other autoimmune disease or uncontrolled infection led to exclusion of patients. The CDR3 has 15 amino acids. V lost 6 bases to trimming and J lost 5 bases; unmatched junction nucleotides: 3. Germline assignment: CDR1 LGHDT and CDR2 YNNKEL (reference sequence). The TCR beta CDR3 regions underwent amplification using RNA transcripts as the source. First-round RT-PCR targeting the TCR CDR3 was performed with the HTBI primer set. One entry per CDR3 protein, called by TCRdb with MiXCR from the multiplex PCR reads. The table lists hundreds of thousands of distinct CDR3 sequences, about 38% of them singletons.

The sequenced sample was blood. V and J are TRBV3-1 and TRBJ1-6; 11 bases match TRBD1. The origin of this receptor is a young man with Graves' hyperthyroidism. Here the CDR3 reads CASRDRGPNNSPLHF. The CDR3 DNA sequence: TGTGCCAGCAGGGACAGGGGGCCGAATAATTCACCCCTCCACTTT. Based on the CDR3 plus reference TRBV3-1 and TRBJ1-6, the full variable domain is DTAVSQTPKYLVTQMGNDKSIKCEQNLGHDTMYWYKQDSKKFLKIMFSYNNKELIINETVPNRFSPKSPDKAHLNLHINSLELGDSAVYFCASRDRGPNNSPLHFGNGTRLTVT.